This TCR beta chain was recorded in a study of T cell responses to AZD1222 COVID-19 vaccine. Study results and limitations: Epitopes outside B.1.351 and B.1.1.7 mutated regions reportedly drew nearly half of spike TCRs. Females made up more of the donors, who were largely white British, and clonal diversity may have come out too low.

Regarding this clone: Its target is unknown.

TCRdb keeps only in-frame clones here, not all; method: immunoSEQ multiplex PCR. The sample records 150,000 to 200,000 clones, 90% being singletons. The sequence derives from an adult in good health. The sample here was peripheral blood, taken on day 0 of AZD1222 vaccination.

Here the CDR3 reads CASSLGTAIWSEKLFF. CDR3 sequence (DNA): TGTGCCAGCTCACTTGGGACAGCCATCTGGTCTGAAAAACTGTTTTTT. The chain combines TRBV18 with TRBJ1-4; 7 bases fit TRBD1. CDR1 and CDR2 (germline): KGHSH, LQKENI. With 4 bases clipped from V and 7 bases from J, the junction kept 12 bases outside the gene matches. This CDR3 region has 16 residues.